Presented here are 8 T cell receptor beta chains from one specimen sequenced in a study of human T cells and chemical hapten exposure. The time point denotes: patch test 3, about 24 weeks after DPC sensitization. Treatment in this sample: therapeutic diphenylcyclopropenone sensitization with weekly scalp DPC. TCRdb reprocessed the RACE reads with MiXCR, giving one entry per CDR3 protein. The sample holds 95,000 to 150,000 distinct CDR3 sequences, roughly 12% seen once. The sequencing used whole blood, collected in connection with sensitization to the hapten diphenylcyclopropenone (DPC). The receptors were gathered from a woman aged 45-59 years with alopecia areata. Some clones in this sample may be carry-over from other donors' samples.

This clonotype came up a few times. The CDR3 coding sequence is TGCAGCGTTGTAGGTGACAGTACAGATACGCAGTATTTT. Protein: CSVVGDSTDTQYF. The chain carries TRBV29-1 and TRBJ2-3, with TRBD1 as a possible D gene (5 bases). The V and J ends lost 4 bases and 3 bases respectively, with 11 bases between them. The CDR3 runs 13 residues. Germline V gives CDR1 SQVTM, CDR2 ANQGSEA.

The chain links TRBV4-3 to TRBJ1-4; D not resolved. This CDR3 comprises 14 residues. Trimming shortened V by 0 bases and J by 8 bases, and 10 bases separated the two germline ends. Germline values: CDR1 LGHNA, CDR2 YSLEER. CDR3 coding DNA: TGCGCCAGCAGCCAAGAGGGAGTTGGAGAAAAACTGTTTTTT. As protein: CASSQEGVGEKLFF.

The table lists this clonotype with many counts. V gene TRBV29-1 combines with J gene TRBJ1-1; D not resolved. V was clipped by 6 bases and J by 7 bases, with 15 bases between them. This CDR3 contains 12 residues. Germline CDR1 reads SQVTM; CDR2 reads ANQGSEA. The CDR3 DNA reads TGCAGCGTGTGGCTTAGAGGTAGTGAAGCTTTCTTT. It codes for CSVWLRGSEAFF.

The table lists this clonotype with many counts. CDR3 loop: CASSQVEPNTEAFF. The CDR3 DNA follows: TGTGCCAGCAGCCAAGTGGAGCCGAACACTGAAGCTTTCTTT. The J gene is TRBJ1-1, the V gene TRBV16; D gene ambiguous. The CDR3 has 14 residues. Germline CDR1 is KGHSY and CDR2 is FQNENV. Trimming took 2 bases from V and 1 from J, leaving 8 bases between them.

Many counts were recorded for this clonotype. The chain employs TRBV3-1 and TRBJ2-7; D gene ambiguous. Germline assignment: CDR1 LGHDT and CDR2 YNNKEL (reference sequence). Trimming stripped 1 base from V and 5 bases from J, with 6 bases between. The CDR3 has 12 amino acids. CDR3 sequence (DNA): TGTGCCAGCAGCCAAGTTGAAGACGAGCAGTACTTC. Protein: CASSQVEDEQYF.

The gene calls are TRBV7-2 and TRBJ2-3; no clear D. Germline CDR1 and CDR2: SGHTA and FQGNSA. V lost 1 base and J lost 0, with 17 bases in between. The CDR3 contains 18 residues. CDR3 bases: TGTGCCAGCAGCTTAGGGGGTCCCCTGCTTTCTAGCACAGATACGCAGTATTTT. Its translation: CASSLGGPLLSSTDTQYF.

This clonotype was counted many times. This chain connects TRBV6-2 or TRBV6-3 to TRBJ1-5; D not resolved. The CDR3 sequence is 12 residues long. V was clipped by 5 bases and J by 6 bases, with 8 bases between them. In germline, CDR1 is MNHEY, CDR2 SVGEGT. The CDR3 protein is CASSLGSQPQHF. The CDR3 nucleotides are TGTGCCAGCAGTCTAGGTAGTCAGCCCCAGCATTTT.

This clonotype was observed at least ten times. The genes are TRBV5-6 and TRBJ2-7; D possibly corresponds to TRBD2 (6 bases). The CDR3 has 12 residues. The germline V gene has CDR1 SGHDT and CDR2 YYEEEE. With 3 bases removed from V and 6 bases from J, the gap between germline ends came to 10 bases. The chain's CDR3 is CASSSGLFEQYF. The CDR3, as DNA: TGTGCCAGCAGCTCGGGACTCTTCGAGCAGTACTTC. The whole variable domain, remainder taken from reference TRBV5-6 and TRBJ2-7, is DAGVTQSPTHLIKTRGQQVTLRCSPKSGHDTVSWYQQALGQGPQFIFQYYEEEERQRGNFPDRFSGHQFPNYSSELNVNALLLGDSALYLCASSSGLFEQYFGPGTRLTVT.